The 16 T cell receptor beta chains in this list originate from one sample, sequenced in a study of regulatory T cells in long-lasting Graves disease. Time point described: newly diagnosed GD, antithyroid drugs for less than 3 months. Following extraction of RNA from PBMCs, that RNA was used to make the TCR library. Investigators prepared the TCR beta libraries by applying iRepertoire HTBI primers and Arm-PCR of CDR3 regions. TCRdb itself ran the multiplex PCR reads through MiXCR, one entry per CDR3 protein. This table has roughly 500,000 distinct CDR3 sequences, approximately 12% appearing once. These data were likewise used in another study, on T cells in Graves' hyperthyroidism and ophthalmopathy.

The sequencing here drew on peripheral blood mononuclear cells (PBMCs), taken at new diagnosis, from a patient treated with antithyroid drugs. The receptors were sampled from a woman aged 25 to 39 with Graves disease.

This clonotype turned up a few times. The chain recombines TRBV28 with TRBJ2-2, with D perhaps matching TRBD1 or TRBD2 (8 bases each). Trimming took 5 bases from V and 7 from J, leaving 26 bases between them. Germline V gene sequence: CDR1 MDHEN, CDR2 SYDVKM. The CDR3 is 18 residues long. CDR3 amino acids: CASSVHTGGSGRGGELFF. CDR3 in DNA: TGTGCCAGCAGTGTCCATACAGGGGGGAGCGGGAGAGGCGGGGAGCTGTTTTTT.

The rearrangement uses TRBV19 and TRBJ1-1, with D uncertain. The CDR3 is made up of 12 amino acids. V was shortened by 3 bases and J by 5 bases, with 7 bases between the two germline ends. Germline loops: CDR1 LNHDA, CDR2 SQIVND (reference sequence). CDR3 amino acids: CASSIGATEAFF. The CDR3 nucleotides are TGTGCCAGTAGTATCGGCGCGACTGAAGCTTTCTTT.

In its sample, this clonotype was seen many times. The rearrangement joins TRBV20-1 to TRBJ1-2; TRBD1 might be the D (6 bases). Germline loops: CDR1 DFQATT, CDR2 SNEGSKA (reference sequence). Trimming took off 3 bases at V and 7 bases at J, with 21 bases between the two ends. The CDR3 is made up of 15 amino acids. The CDR3 nucleotides are TGCAGTGCTAGTTCTGGGAAACAGGGTGTAGTTGGCTACACCTTC. Translating gives CSASSGKQGVVGYTF.

This clonotype was detected many times. The chain couples TRBV7-9 to TRBJ2-1, with 10 bases identical to TRBD2. The germline CDR1 and CDR2 sequences are SEHNR and FQNEAQ (reference sequence). The V and J ends lost 5 bases and 8 bases, in that order; junction bases with no gene match: 12. This CDR3 has 16 amino acids. CDR3 protein: CASSPPLAGVRDEQFF. In DNA, the CDR3 is TGTGCCAGCAGCCCCCCCCTAGCGGGAGTACGGGATGAGCAGTTCTTC.

Ten or more counts support this clonotype. The chain recombines TRBV2 with TRBJ1-1; weak D call: TRBD1 (5 bases). The CDR3 contains 13 residues. The V end lost 6 bases, the J end lost 3 bases, and 11 bases lay between the germline ends. CDR1 is SNHLY, CDR2 FYNNEI, per germline. The DNA for the CDR3 is TGTGCCAGCAGCCCAGGGTACGACACTGAAGCTTTCTTT. It encodes CASSPGYDTEAFF.

This clonotype has a count of ten or more. The chain employs TRBV24-1 and TRBJ1-3; D is uncertain. Looked up from germline, CDR1 is KGHDR and CDR2 is SFDVKD. The V gene lost 3 bases and the J gene lost 0 bases, with 8 bases spanning the gap. The CDR3 is 15 residues long. DNA for the CDR3: TGTGCCACCAGTGATCCAGGATCCTCTGGAAACACCATATATTTT. As protein: CATSDPGSSGNTIYF.

A remark on this clonotype: A clone one base away is much larger, so this may be a read error. The V call is TRBV2, the J call TRBJ1-5; D may be TRBD1 (5 bases). CDR3 length equals 12 residues. V lost 4 bases and J lost 13, with 14 bases in between. CDR1 and CDR2 from the germline V gene are SNHLY and FYNNEI. The CDR3 is CASSGFTGPQHF. CDR3 DNA sequence: TGTGCCAGCAGTGGGTTCACGGGACCACAGCATTTT.

This clonotype was observed many times. The chain uses TRBV20-1 and TRBJ2-1; D unclear. Per the germline V gene, CDR1 is DFQATT and CDR2 is SNEGSKA (reference sequence). Between the trimmed V and J ends, which lost 2 bases and 5 bases, there was a span of 13 bases. The CDR3 spans 14 residues. CDR3 residues: CSARKAPGDNEQFF. The CDR3 nucleotides are TGCAGTGCTAGAAAGGCCCCCGGAGACAATGAGCAGTTCTTC.

This clonotype has just a few counts. The chain recombines TRBV6-1 with TRBJ2-2; D is undetermined. This CDR3 region has 22 residues. The germline gives CDR1 MNHNS, CDR2 SASEGT. Trimming stripped 6 bases from V and 0 bases from J, with 32 bases between. For the CDR3, the DNA is TGTGCCAGCAGAGATGGGGATGGCAGCGTGAAAACTCCCTTATCGAACACCGGGGAGCTGTTTTTT. Translating gives CASRDGDGSVKTPLSNTGELFF.

At least ten counts were recorded for this clonotype. The chain couples TRBV28 to TRBJ1-1; D gene ambiguous. V was shortened by 1 base and J by 1 base, with 7 bases between the two germline ends. Germline V gene data show CDR1 as MDHEN and CDR2 as SYDVKM. The CDR3 runs to 14 residues. CDR3 amino acids: CASSLFAENTEAFF. Written as DNA, the CDR3 is TGTGCCAGCAGTTTATTTGCGGAGAACACTGAAGCTTTCTTT. The complete variable domain, with remaining parts taken from reference TRBV28 and TRBJ1-1, reads DVKVTQSSRYLVKRTGEKVFLECVQDMDHENMFWYRQDPGLGLRLIYFSYDVKMKEKGDIPEGYSVSREKKERFSLILESASTNQTSMYLCASSLFAENTEAFFGQGTRLTVV.

The gene calls are TRBV7-9 and TRBJ1-5, with D maybe TRBD1 (6 bases). Trimming cost V 10 bases and J 7 bases, with 17 bases left between them. Germline V gene lookup returns CDR1 SEHNR and CDR2 FQNEAQ (reference sequence). CDR3 length equals 13 residues. CDR3 DNA sequence: TGTGCCACAGAGGAGGGGGGTGGACAGCCCCAGCATTTT. Translation gives CATEEGGGQPQHF.

A few counts support this clonotype. The V call is TRBV20-1, the J call TRBJ1-6, with no clear D. Deletions cut 1 base from V and 7 bases from J, with 8 bases between. The CDR3 spans 13 residues. Germline values: CDR1 DFQATT, CDR2 SNEGSKA (reference sequence). This CDR3 is CSARAFGNSPLHF. CDR3 bases: TGCAGTGCTAGAGCTTTCGGGAATTCACCCCTCCACTTT.

This clonotype came up many times. The chain is built from TRBV3-1 and TRBJ1-2; maybe TRBD1 (5 bases). Germline loops: CDR1 LGHDT, CDR2 YNNKEL (reference sequence). Trimming left V 2 bases short and J 8 bases short, with 15 bases between. The CDR3 loop spans 14 amino acids. For the CDR3, the DNA is TGTGCCAGCAGCCAATATCCAGGGAATGGGGGCTACACCTTC. It translates to CASSQYPGNGGYTF.

A remark on this clonotype: This likely stems from a read error, as it lies one base from a far larger clone. The chain couples TRBV2 to TRBJ2-5; D is perhaps TRBD1 (5 bases). Germline-derived CDR1 and CDR2 are SNHLY and FYNNEI. There are 14 residues in the CDR3. V was trimmed by 6 bases and J by 11 bases, leaving 22 bases between them. CDR3 protein: CASRQGGSYNEQYF. In DNA, the CDR3 is TGTGCCAGCAGGCAGGGTGGTTCCTACAATGAGCAGTACTTC. The variable domain in full, completed from reference TRBV2 and TRBJ2-5, reads EPEVTQTPSHQVTQMGQEVILRCVPISNHLYFYWYRQILGQKVEFLVSFYNNEISEKSEIFDDQFSVERPDGSNFTLKIRSTKLEDSAMYFCASRQGGSYNEQYFGPGTRLLVL.

This clonotype was seen a handful of times. One end of the junction does not line up with germline, which may come from a read error. This chain joins TRBV7-9 and TRBJ1-1; no clear D gene. Germline lookup yields CDR1 SEHNR and CDR2 FQNEAQ (reference sequence). This CDR3 is built from 14 residues. The CDR3 loop is CANSLKRENTEAFF. DNA for the CDR3: TGTGCCAACAGCTTGAAACGGGAGAACACTGAAGCTTTCTTT.

This clonotype was seen ten or more times. J is TRBJ1-5 and V is TRBV12-3 or TRBV12-4, with D possibly TRBD1 on 6 matching bases. This CDR3 contains 16 residues. V shed 4 bases and J shed 1 base, with 14 bases lying between them. The CDR3 bases are TGTGCCAGCAGTTCTAAGGGGGACGGCAGCAATCAGCCCCAGCATTTT. It yields the protein CASSSKGDGSNQPQHF.